The present T cell receptor (beta chain) was sequenced within a study of graft-versus-host responses after intestinal transplantation. Turning to the study itself: Once they had received anti-thymocyte globulin induction, all recipients took tacrolimus and steroids for about 3 years.

The table came from immunoSEQ multiplex PCR; TCRdb's copy has only in-frame clones and leaves some out. This sample has about 88,000 clones, with approximately 90% found just once. As for this clone: Its specificity is not known.

The CDR3 is 13 amino acids. V shed 2 bases and J 6 bases; nucleotides not matched to a gene: 7. Per the germline V gene, CDR1 is GTSNPN and CDR2 is SVGIG (reference sequence). Study observations and caveats: Declines in HvG clones occurring early post-transplant were associated with peak circulating GvH clone levels. Allografts of one patient group, those with graft-donor T cell macrochimerism, had high graft-versus-host to host-versus-graft clonal ratios.

The source was unstimulated CD4+ T cells sorted from spleen or lymph node cells, collected before transplant. The clonotype comes from a human donor who was the organ donor for an intestinal transplant. The J gene is TRBJ2-7, the V gene TRBV30; 7 bases line up with TRBD2. The CDR3 loop reads CAWSRQRDLEQYF. CDR3 bases: TGTGCCTGGAGTAGGCAGCGGGACCTCGAGCAGTACTTC.